The T cell receptor (beta chain) under discussion was sequenced for a study of T cell changes during pregnancy in multiple sclerosis (dated by TCRdb to between 2018 and 2021). In the study overall: The study examined how the T cell repertoire changed over the course of pregnancy in women with multiple sclerosis.

Note on this clone: Its recognized antigen is unknown. Base qualities are not provided; no much larger clone lies one nucleotide away.

V lost 6 bases and J lost 13 bases; the stretch between them is 19 bases long. From the cysteine up to the phenylalanine, the CDR3 has a length of 14 residues. Only the CDR3 DNA is retained, 42 bases long and in frame from the first base. Sequences SGHAT (CDR1) and FQNNGV (CDR2) are obtained from the germline V gene. The library was made by the immunoSEQ multiplex PCR assay. As stored in TCRdb, this immuneACCESS dataset retains in-frame rearrangements with V and J assigned. A fraction of the clones does not appear; measured against another copy, unresolved V genes explain less than half of the discrepancy, and the remainder lacks a known reason. The sample table holds about 100,000 clones, of which roughly 90% were seen once. The ten largest account for around 2.1% of the sample.

Material: peripheral blood, obtained after pregnancy. The source is a female donor with multiple sclerosis, enrolled in a pregnancy study. The chain employs TRBV11-2 and TRBJ1-6; a tentative D call is TRBD1 (5 bases match). This receptor has the CDR3 CASRQKGQGVPLHF. In nucleotide form, the sequence is TGTGCCAGCAGACAAAAAGGCCAGGGTGTTCCCCTCCACTTT.